A selection of T cell receptor beta chains follows, all from one sample in a study of neurological immune-mediated disorders. TCRdb fed the 5' RACE reads into MiXCR, producing one record per CDR3 protein. The sample shows 71,000 or so distinct CDR3 sequences, approximately 15% of them seen only once. Sequencing input: PBMCs. The receptors were gathered from a female donor with HTLV-1-associated myelopathy (HAM/TSP). Both conserved end residues are part of each CDR3. D genes are given only for firm matches. The listing skips clone size in some rows; elsewhere it reads once, few, many or a size class.

clone_size	v_call	d_call	j_call	cdr3_nt	cdr3_aa
many	TRBV20-1	.	TRBJ2-3	TGCAGTCTAGGGGGGGGCACAGATACGCAGTATTTT	CSLGGGTDTQYF
many	TRBV5-5	TRBD2	TRBJ2-1	TGTGCCAGCAGCTCCTCCGGGGGGGCCTACAATGAGCAGTTCTTC	CASSSSGGAYNEQFF
many	TRBV5-1	.	TRBJ1-4	TGCGCCAGCAGCCCCCACCTAGGGAGAAGGGAACTCGGTGAAAAACTGTTTTTT	CASSPHLGRRELGEKLFF
many	TRBV5-1	TRBD1	TRBJ1-5	TGCGCCAGCCTTGACGGACAGGGTAGGCAGCCCCAGCATTTT	CASLDGQGRQPQHF
.	TRBV5-1	.	TRBJ2-1	TGCGCCAGCAGCTCGGGTCCCCCCTACAATGAGCAGTTCTTC	CASSSGPPYNEQFF
many	TRBV29-1	.	TRBJ2-3	TGCAGCGTTGTAGAGGGTACAGATACGCAGTATTTT	CSVVEGTDTQYF
.	TRBV28	.	TRBJ2-7	TGTGCCAGCAGTCCGGGGGGCATCTCCGACGAGCAGTACTTC	CASSPGGISDEQYF
many	TRBV27	.	TRBJ1-2	TGTGCCAGCAGTTTATCCGGGGGCTATGGCTACACCTTC	CASSLSGGYGYTF
many	TRBV5-1	.	TRBJ1-2	TGCGCCAGCAGCTTCGAAGGTCCTAACTATGGCTACACCTTC	CASSFEGPNYGYTF
many	TRBV18	TRBD2	TRBJ2-1	TGTGCCAGCTCACCCGTATCTAGCGGGGTAGCGAATGAGCAGTTCTTC	CASSPVSSGVANEQFF
many	TRBV10-3	TRBD1	TRBJ2-7	TGTGCCATCAGTGAGTCGACCGCTCGAGGGACAGGACGGAAACAGTACTTC	CAISESTARGTGRKQYF